Presented here are 8 T cell receptor beta chains from one specimen sequenced in a study of blood T cells in healthy people across ages. The use of a sample-barcoded 5' primer and a J-beta primer mix characterized a second PCR of about 6 to 12 cycles. TCRdb passed the 5' RACE reads through MiXCR, listing each CDR3 protein once. Here the sample spans some 860,000 distinct CDR3 sequences, about 56% being singletons. Sequencing used blood. These receptors came from a man between 35 and 55 years old in good health.

This clonotype occurred a few times. The rearrangement links TRBV9 to TRBJ2-4; perhaps TRBD2 as D (6 bases). V lost 2 bases and J lost 2, with 17 bases in between. Per germline, CDR1 SGDLS and CDR2 YYNGEE. This CDR3 has 17 amino acids. This chain's CDR3 is CASSVSGVRGTKNIQYF. The CDR3 bases are TGTGCCAGCAGCGTCTCAGGAGTCCGGGGGACCAAAAACATTCAGTACTTC.

This rearrangement joins TRBV4-2 to TRBJ1-6; 8 nucleotides line up with TRBD1. Trimming removed 5 bases from V and 13 bases from J; junction bases left unmatched: 10. CDR3 size: 14 residues. Looked up from germline, CDR1 is LGHNA and CDR2 is YNFKEQ. CDR3 bases: TGTGCCAGCAGCGACGGACAGGGTAGCAGGCCCCTCCACTTT. It specifies CASSDGQGSRPLHF.

This clonotype was detected only a few times. V usage is TRBV29-1 and J usage is TRBJ2-7; 7 positions match TRBD1. The J segment lost 3 bases and the V segment lost 6 bases, leaving 11 bases of the junction unmatched. Germline CDR1 is SQVTM and CDR2 is ANQGSEA. CDR3 length equals 14 residues. The CDR3 DNA is TGCAGCGTCCCATCGGGACAGACTCACTACGAGCAGTACTTC. This encodes CSVPSGQTHYEQYF.

This clonotype was seen a single time. V gene TRBV11-2 combines with J gene TRBJ1-1; 8 bases agree with TRBD1. The CDR3 is made up of 11 amino acids. V was pared by 5 bases and J by 11 bases, with 4 bases of the junction left unmatched. Germline V gene sequence: CDR1 SGHAT, CDR2 FQNNGV. CDR3: CASSPTGGAFF. In DNA form, the CDR3 reads TGTGCCAGCAGCCCCACAGGGGGGGCTTTCTTT.

This clonotype turned up a few times. The DNA of the CDR3 is TGTGCCAGCAGTTACCGACGGCCGCGAGAGAATTCACCCCTCCACTTT. This translates into CASSYRRPRENSPLHF. This chain connects TRBV6-5 to TRBJ1-6, with D hard to call. CDR3 length: 16 amino acids. Germline loops: CDR1 MNHEY, CDR2 SVGAGI. The V and J ends lost 2 bases and 7 bases respectively, with 15 bases between them.

This clonotype has just a few counts. The rearrangement joins TRBV27 to TRBJ2-1; tentative D call: TRBD2 (6 bases). CDR1 and CDR2 from the germline V gene are MNHEY and SMNVEV (reference sequence). V was cut by 3 bases and J by 4 bases, with 10 bases left in between. This CDR3 is built from 14 residues. CDR3 sequence (DNA): TGTGCCAGCAGTTTGCTGGGGGGATACAATGAGCAGTTCTTC. It translates to CASSLLGGYNEQFF.

The gene calls are TRBV6-1 and TRBJ2-3, with 8 bases matching TRBD2. This CDR3 has 16 residues. Germline V CDR1 and CDR2: MNHNS, SASEGT. V shed 3 bases, J shed 2 bases, and the junction held 7 bases outside the gene matches. The CDR3: CASSERGASNTDTQYF. In DNA, the CDR3 is TGTGCCAGCAGTGAGCGGGGGGCAAGTAACACAGATACGCAGTATTTT.

This chain uses TRBV5-1 with TRBJ2-3; 10 nucleotides align to TRBD1. The J segment lost 14 bases and the V segment lost 0 bases, leaving 9 bases of the junction unmatched. Per the germline V gene, CDR1 is SGHRS and CDR2 is YFSETQ. The CDR3 runs to 14 residues. The CDR3 region has the DNA TGCGCCAGCAGCTTGGGGACAGGGGGGGCAGTAAGGTATTTT. This gives the protein CASSLGTGGAVRYF. The variable domain in full, with the rest retrieved from reference TRBV5-1 and TRBJ2-3, is KAGVTQTPRYLIKTRGQQVTLSCSPISGHRSVSWYQQTPGQGLQFLFEYFSETQRNKGNFPGRFSGRQFSNSRSEMNVSTLELGDSALYLCASSLGTGGAVRYFGPGTRLTVL.